This T cell receptor (beta chain) was retrieved from a study of early T cells in non-severe SARS-CoV-2 infection. Study as a whole: Sequenced material consisted of bulk RNA (from unsorted whole blood), and chains were unpaired. Findings and limits, study-wide: Comparison of clonotypes with VDJdb favored anti-spike CD8 responses while missing private and CD4 specificities.

Regarding this clonotype: What it binds is unknown. At one of its ends the junction is not consistent with the germline gene, which may arise from a read error.

Individually, cDNA molecules had unique molecular identifiers attached to them. Via MiXCR, TCRdb re-called the 5' RACE reads, giving one row per CDR3 protein. Of some 49,000 distinct CDR3 sequences detected, approximately 12% appear once; the ten largest clones hold roughly a tenth. CDR1 is LGHNA, CDR2 YNFKEQ, per germline. This CDR3 contains 12 residues. This TCR derives from an adult who was a healthcare worker with PCR-confirmed SARS-CoV-2 infection or an uninfected control (not recorded which). The V gene is TRBV4-2, the J gene TRBJ2-3, with 7 bases identical to TRBD2. Sequenced material: whole blood. The CDR3 nucleotides read TGTGCCAGCAGCCAAGGGCGGGAGCCCCTGATTTTT. This translates into CASSQGREPLIF.